Listed below are T cell receptor beta chains from one sample, sequenced in a study of cytomegalovirus exposure and HLA in healthy donors. Sequencing was performed with immunoSEQ multiplex PCR; in TCRdb, only in-frame clones are kept and a portion is missing. This repertoire shows around 180,000 clones, 65% to 80% found once; its top ten account for 1.1%. The sequenced material came from PBMCs. The origin of the receptors is a woman aged 40 to 50 in good health and CMV-seronegative. Both conserved end residues are part of each CDR3. Each record gives: V gene, clone size, D gene, J gene, CDR3 protein, CDR3 DNA. D genes are given only for firm matches. Size is stated for part of the rows, as once, few or many counts, or as a class when the clone is expanded.

TRBV5-1	-	-	TRBJ2-1	CASSLTTGSSYNEQFF	TGCGCCAGCAGCTTGACCACAGGGTCCTCCTACAATGAGCAGTTCTTC
TRBV7-2	-	-	TRBJ1-2	CASSLSGGHTNYGYTF	TGTGCCAGCAGCTTAAGCGGGGGTCATACTAACTATGGCTACACCTTC
TRBV29-1	-	TRBD1	TRBJ1-5	CSVGTANQPQHF	TGCAGCGTCGGGACAGCCAATCAGCCCCAGCATTTT
TRBV5-4	-	TRBD2	TRBJ2-1	CASSSASGRSLF	TGTGCCAGCAGCTCCGCTAGCGGGAGATCACTCTTC
TRBV5-1	few	-	TRBJ2-2	CASSFLTGELFF	TGCGCCAGCAGCTTCTTGACCGGGGAGCTGTTTTTT
TRBV7-9	once	TRBD1	TRBJ1-2	CSSSRQGAGRGYGYTF	TGTTCCAGCAGCCGACAGGGGGCGGGCCGTGGCTATGGCTACACCTTC
TRBV5-4	-	-	TRBJ1-4	CASSWGLGPNEKLFF	TGTGCCAGCAGCTGGGGACTGGGACCTAATGAAAAACTGTTTTTT
TRBV15	-	-	TRBJ2-2	CATSRDTSRVSRELFF	TGTGCCACCAGCAGAGATACTAGCAGGGTATCAAGGGAGCTGTTTTTT
TRBV27	-	TRBD2	TRBJ2-2	CASSLSIGLAGGGELFF	TGTGCCAGCAGTTTGTCCATTGGACTAGCGGGAGGTGGGGAGCTGTTTTTT
TRBV9	-	TRBD1	TRBJ2-5	CASSFLGQGEETQYF	TGTGCCAGCAGCTTTTTGGGACAGGGCGAAGAGACCCAGTACTTC
TRBV14	once	TRBD1	TRBJ2-7	CASSRQGARMYEQYF	TGTGCCAGCAGTCGACAGGGGGCGAGAATGTACGAGCAGTACTTC
TRBV29-1	few	TRBD1	TRBJ1-2	CSVAGQGANGYTF	TGCAGCGTTGCGGGACAGGGGGCGAATGGCTACACCTTC
TRBV10-3	-	-	TRBJ2-5	CAITRAPKETQYF	TGTGCCATCACCAGGGCCCCGAAAGAGACCCAGTACTTC
TRBV30	once	TRBD1	TRBJ1-2	CAWSGVTGGVGYTF	TGTGCCTGGAGCGGGGTAACAGGGGGGGTGGGCTACACCTTC
TRBV7-2	-	-	TRBJ2-2	CASSLASGTGELFF	TGTGCCAGCAGCTTAGCGTCGGGAACCGGGGAGCTGTTTTTT
TRBV6-1	-	TRBD1	TRBJ1-1	CASSEIWDRAFF	TGTGCCAGCAGTGAGATATGGGACAGAGCTTTCTTT
TRBV7-9	-	-	TRBJ1-5	CSSSLVQGFGNQPQHF	TGTTCCAGCAGCTTAGTTCAGGGGTTTGGAAATCAGCCCCAGCATTTT
TRBV4-3	-	-	TRBJ1-4	CASSQEAPTPGTRRRGREKLFF	TGCGCCAGCAGCCAAGAGGCCCCTACTCCCGGGACCAGGCGGAGGGGACGTGAAAAACTGTTTTTT
TRBV29-1	-	-	TRBJ1-1	CSALQITEAFF	TGCAGCGCCCTACAGATCACTGAAGCTTTCTTT
TRBV11-3	-	-	TRBJ2-3	CASSPAAKRGTDTQYF	TGTGCCAGCAGCCCGGCAGCGAAGCGGGGCACAGATACGCAGTATTTT
TRBV7-2	-	-	TRBJ1-1	CASSLRTDRNKFF	TGTGCCAGCAGCCTTCGGACAGATCGGAATAAGTTCTTT
TRBV27	-	-	TRBJ1-1	CASSYQVWTEAFF	TGTGCCAGCAGTTACCAGGTGTGGACTGAAGCTTTCTTT
TRBV10-3	-	TRBD2	TRBJ2-3	CAIRTSGGDTQYF	TGTGCCATCAGGACTAGCGGTGGAGATACGCAGTATTTT
TRBV28	few	TRBD1	TRBJ1-1	CASRWERGRDTEAFF	TGTGCCAGCAGATGGGAGAGGGGGCGCGACACTGAAGCTTTCTTT
TRBV19	-	-	TRBJ1-2	CASKRSGVDYGYTF	TGTGCCAGTAAACGATCGGGGGTCGACTATGGCTACACCTTC
TRBV7-8	-	-	TRBJ2-7	CASSQDFYEQYF	TGTGCCAGCAGCCAGGACTTTTACGAGCAGTACTTC
TRBV9	-	TRBD1	TRBJ1-2	CASSPTPFTGGDNGYTF	TGTGCCAGCAGCCCCACCCCCTTTACAGGGGGAGATAATGGCTACACCTTC
TRBV18	-	-	TRBJ2-1	CASSPPERGFNEQFF	TGTGCCAGCTCACCACCGGAGCGAGGGTTCAATGAGCAGTTCTTC
TRBV5-4	-	-	TRBJ2-7	CASSPSTGPTYEQYF	TGTGCCAGCAGCCCATCGACAGGCCCTACTTACGAGCAGTACTTC
TRBV9	-	-	TRBJ1-5	CASGEGSNQPQHF	TGTGCCAGCGGGGAGGGGAGCAATCAGCCCCAGCATTTT
TRBV11-2	-	-	TRBJ1-1	CASKTPGAALEAFF	TGTGCCAGCAAGACCCCGGGAGCCGCTTTAGAAGCTTTCTTT
TRBV9	-	-	TRBJ2-3	CASSVGGPDTQYF	TGTGCCAGCAGCGTCGGAGGGCCGGATACGCAGTATTTT
TRBV6-5	few	-	TRBJ1-6	CASSYSRDSSPLHF	TGTGCCAGCAGTTACTCCCGGGATAGTTCACCCCTCCACTTT